The rows below give T cell receptor beta chains drawn from one sample of a study of blood T cells in healthy people across ages. One entry per CDR3 protein results from TCRdb running MiXCR on the 5' RACE reads. This table has some 1,500,000 distinct CDR3 sequences, 40% to 45% appearing once. The specimen sequenced was blood. The receptor set was obtained from a woman aged 18-35 years in good health. CDR3s include the opening cysteine and the closing phenylalanine or tryptophan. The D gene is left open where the match is weak. Clone size is not always given. Where it is, it says once, few, many or a class for expanded clones.

TRBJ2-3,TRBV20-1,.,TRBD2,17,TGCAGTGTCGGGAGGCTAGCGGGGTACCATAGCACAGATACGCAGTATTTT,CSVGRLAGYHSTDTQYF
TRBJ2-5,TRBV29-1,many,.,12,TGCAGCGTTGAATTATTCCAGGGGACCCAGTACTTC,CSVELFQGTQYF
TRBJ1-6,TRBV4-1,few,.,13,TGCGCCAGCAGCCTTTCCACGGCTTCACCCCTCCACTTT,CASSLSTASPLHF
TRBJ2-1,TRBV7-9,.,TRBD1,13,TGTGCCAGCACCCTGTACAGGGGCAATGAGCAGTTCTTC,CASTLYRGNEQFF
TRBJ2-1,TRBV27,few,.,14,TGTGCCAGCAGTTTAGGGACTGGCCGGGATGAGCAGTTCTTC,CASSLGTGRDEQFF
TRBJ2-3,TRBV20-1,few,.,11,TGCAGTAATTCGGGAATAGATACGCAGTATTTT,CSNSGIDTQYF
TRBJ2-5,TRBV9,few,TRBD2,17,TGTGCCAGCAGCGTAAGGGGACTAGCCCAAATCCAAGAGACCCAGTACTTC,CASSVRGLAQIQETQYF
TRBJ1-2,TRBV12-5,few,TRBD1,13,TGTGCTAGTGGAACGGGACAGAACTATGGCTACACCTTC,CASGTGQNYGYTF
TRBJ2-1,TRBV12-3/TRBV12-4,few,TRBD2,16,TGTGCCAGCAATTCGCCGACTAGCGGGGGTTACAATGAGCAGTTTTTC,CASNSPTSGGYNEQFF
TRBJ2-7,TRBV13,.,.,14,TGTGCCAGCAGCTTAGGACGGTTTACCCACGAGCAGTACTTC,CASSLGRFTHEQYF
TRBJ2-6,TRBV9,few,TRBD2,21,TGTGCCAGCAGCGTAGAAACTAGCGGGAGGGGGGCGTTCTCTGGGGCCAACGTCCTGACTTTC,CASSVETSGRGAFSGANVLTF
TRBJ1-5,TRBV12-3/TRBV12-4,.,TRBD1,13,TGTGCCAGCAGTTTTGACAGGGCTCTGCCCCAGCATTTT,CASSFDRALPQHF
TRBJ1-1,TRBV4-3,.,TRBD1,15,TGCGCCAGCAGCCACCAGACAGGGGGCTATGCTGAAGCTTTCTTT,CASSHQTGGYAEAFF
TRBJ2-2,TRBV7-8,.,.,13,TGTGCCAGCAGCTTTAAAACCTACGGGGAGCTGTTTTTT,CASSFKTYGELFF
TRBJ2-3,TRBV21-1,.,.,18,TGTGCCAGCACCAATCAACGGGACAGGCCAGAGGGCACAGATACGCAGTATTTT,CASTNQRDRPEGTDTQYF
TRBJ1-4,TRBV28,few,TRBD1,15,TGTGCCAGCAGCCTGCCCGGACAGGGAGATGAAAAACTGTTTTTT,CASSLPGQGDEKLFF
TRBJ1-6,TRBV28,.,.,15,TGTGCCAGCAGTTTGGGTGGCTCCTATAATTCACCCCTCCACTTT,CASSLGGSYNSPLHF
TRBJ2-1,TRBV27,.,TRBD2,18,TGTGCCAGCAGTCCCACCTCTAGCGGGAGGGGGGTCTACAATGAGCAGTTCTTC,CASSPTSSGRGVYNEQFF
TRBJ2-5,TRBV20-1,.,.,13,TGCAGTGCTCAGCGCCCCCATTCGGAGACCCAGTACTTC,CSAQRPHSETQYF
TRBJ2-3,TRBV7-2,.,TRBD2,14,TGTGCCAGCAGCTCCACGGCGGGAGCAGATACGCAGTATTTT,CASSSTAGADTQYF
TRBJ2-1,TRBV28,.,.,15,TGTGCCAGCAGTTTGGTTGGGACTTCACACAATGAGCAGTTCTTC,CASSLVGTSHNEQFF
TRBJ2-7,TRBV30,.,.,12,TGTGCCTGGAGTGTACGGGCCTACGAGCAGTACTTC,CAWSVRAYEQYF
TRBJ2-2,TRBV15,.,.,12,TGTGCCACCAGCAGATTCACCGGGGAGCTGTTTTTT,CATSRFTGELFF